Below, one T cell receptor (beta chain) is given with its context. Measured with immunoSEQ multiplex PCR; TCRdb has only the in-frame clones, and not every one. The sample holds 85,000 to 130,000 clones, 70% to 90% seen once. V gave up 1 base and J gave up 2 bases, with 10 bases separating them. Germline V gene data show CDR1 as SGHAT and CDR2 as FQNNGV. CDR3 length: 15 residues. This sample is drawn from a study of blood T cell repertoires in COVID-19. This TCR was recovered from a woman in her 50s who had recovered from COVID-19. Sequences were obtained from PBMCs or T cells enriched from blood (not recorded which). This rearrangement joins TRBV11-2 to TRBJ2-3, with TRBD2 as a possible D gene (5 bases). CDR3 bases: TGTGCCAGCAGCTTAGCCGTCGGGGTCACAGATACGCAGTATTTT. Protein product: CASSLAVGVTDTQYF.